This TCR beta chain was sequenced in a study of T-cell reconstitution after alpha-beta-depleted transplantation in children. The library targeted TCRbeta and was prepared with unique molecular identifiers. TCRdb recomputed calls from the PCR reads with MiXCR, one row per CDR3 protein. Of approximately 490,000 distinct CDR3 sequences listed, around 12% were seen once; the top ten hold over 5.5%. V gave up 1 base and J gave up 6 bases, with 8 bases separating them. The CDR3 spans 13 residues. From germline, CDR1 is LNHNV and CDR2 YYDKDF (reference sequence). This receptor was obtained from a human donor who donated a stem cell graft to a child with combined immunodeficiency. The chain couples TRBV15 to TRBJ2-3; D may be TRBD2 (5 bases). This specimen was PBMCs from the stem cell graft donor, taken from the stem cell graft. The DNA of the CDR3 is TGTGCCACCAGCAGAGGAGGGTGGGATACGCAGTATTTT. Protein product: CATSRGGWDTQYF.